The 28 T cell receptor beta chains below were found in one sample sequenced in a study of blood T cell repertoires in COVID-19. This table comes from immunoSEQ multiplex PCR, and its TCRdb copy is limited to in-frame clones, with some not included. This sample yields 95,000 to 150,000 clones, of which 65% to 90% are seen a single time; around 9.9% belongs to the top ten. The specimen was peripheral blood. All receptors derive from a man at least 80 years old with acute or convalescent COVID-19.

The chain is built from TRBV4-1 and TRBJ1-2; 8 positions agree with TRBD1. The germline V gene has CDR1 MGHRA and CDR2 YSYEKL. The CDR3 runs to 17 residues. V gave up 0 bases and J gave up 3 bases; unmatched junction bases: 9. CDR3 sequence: CASSQDRGQDLHYGYTF. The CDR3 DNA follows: TGCGCCAGCAGCCAAGATCGGGGACAGGACCTGCACTATGGCTACACCTTC.

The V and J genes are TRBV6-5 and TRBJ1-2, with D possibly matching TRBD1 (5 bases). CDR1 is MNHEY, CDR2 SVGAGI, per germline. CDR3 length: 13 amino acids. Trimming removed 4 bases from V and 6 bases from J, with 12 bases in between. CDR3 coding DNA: TGTGCCAGCAGTTCCCGGACGGGGGATGGCTACACCTTC. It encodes CASSSRTGDGYTF.

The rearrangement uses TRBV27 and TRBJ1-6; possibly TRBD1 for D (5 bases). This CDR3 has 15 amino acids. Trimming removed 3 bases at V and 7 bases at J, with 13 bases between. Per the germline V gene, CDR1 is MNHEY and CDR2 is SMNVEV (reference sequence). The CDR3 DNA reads TGTGCCAGCAGTTTCCGGGGGTTAGGGAATTCACCCCTCCACTTT. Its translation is CASSFRGLGNSPLHF.

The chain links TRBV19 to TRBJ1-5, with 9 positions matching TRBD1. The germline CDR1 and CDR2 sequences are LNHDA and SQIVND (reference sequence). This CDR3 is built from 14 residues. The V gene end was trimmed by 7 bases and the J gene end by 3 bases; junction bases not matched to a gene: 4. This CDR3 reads CASNRDRDNQPQHF. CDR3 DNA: TGTGCCAGTAACAGGGACAGGGACAATCAGCCCCAGCATTTT.

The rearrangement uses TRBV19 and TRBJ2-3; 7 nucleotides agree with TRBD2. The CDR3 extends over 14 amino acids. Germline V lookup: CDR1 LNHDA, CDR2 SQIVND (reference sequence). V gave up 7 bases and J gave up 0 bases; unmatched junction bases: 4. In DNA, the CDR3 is TGTGCCAGTAAAAGCGGGATGAGCACAGATACGCAGTATTTT. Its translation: CASKSGMSTDTQYF.

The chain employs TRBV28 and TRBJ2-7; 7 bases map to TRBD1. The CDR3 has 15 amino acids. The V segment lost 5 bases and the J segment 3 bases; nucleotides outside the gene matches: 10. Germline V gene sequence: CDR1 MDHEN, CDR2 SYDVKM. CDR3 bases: TGTGCCAGCAGTACTCCGACAGGGAGAGGCTACGAGCAGTACTTC. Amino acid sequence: CASSTPTGRGYEQYF.

CDR3 coding DNA: TGTGCCAGCAGCGCCAACGACAGACTCAATGAGCAGTTCTTC. It encodes CASSANDRLNEQFF. The V call is TRBV3-1 (or the pseudogene TRBV3-2), the J call TRBJ2-1, with D possibly matching TRBD1 (5 bases). Trimming removed 5 bases from V and 6 bases from J, with 14 bases in between. The V gene's germline CDR1 is LGHDT and CDR2 YNNKEL (reference sequence). This CDR3 region has 14 residues.

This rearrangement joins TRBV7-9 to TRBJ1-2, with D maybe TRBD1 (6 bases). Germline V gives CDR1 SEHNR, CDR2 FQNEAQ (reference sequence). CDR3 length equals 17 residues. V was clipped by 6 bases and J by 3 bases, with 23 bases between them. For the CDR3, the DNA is TGTGCCAGCAGGAGGGTCACGGGGGGCTGGAAGGACTATGGCTACACCTTC. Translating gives CASRRVTGGWKDYGYTF.

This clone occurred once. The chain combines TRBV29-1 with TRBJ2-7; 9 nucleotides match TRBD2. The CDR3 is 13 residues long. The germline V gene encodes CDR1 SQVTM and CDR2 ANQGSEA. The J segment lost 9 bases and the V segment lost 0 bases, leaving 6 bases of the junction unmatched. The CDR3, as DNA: TGCAGCGTTGAAGAGGGCGGGAGGGCCTGGCAGTACTTC. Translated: CSVEEGGRAWQYF.

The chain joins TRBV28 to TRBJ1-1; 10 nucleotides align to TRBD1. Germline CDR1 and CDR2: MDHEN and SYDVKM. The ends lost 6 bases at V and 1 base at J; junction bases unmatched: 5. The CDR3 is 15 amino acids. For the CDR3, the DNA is TGTGCCAGCAGCCAAAGGACAGGGGGGAACACTGAAGCTTTCTTT. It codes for CASSQRTGGNTEAFF. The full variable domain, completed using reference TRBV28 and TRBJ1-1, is DVKVTQSSRYLVKRTGEKVFLECVQDMDHENMFWYRQDPGLGLRLIYFSYDVKMKEKGDIPEGYSVSREKKERFSLILESASTNQTSMYLCASSQRTGGNTEAFFGQGTRLTVV.

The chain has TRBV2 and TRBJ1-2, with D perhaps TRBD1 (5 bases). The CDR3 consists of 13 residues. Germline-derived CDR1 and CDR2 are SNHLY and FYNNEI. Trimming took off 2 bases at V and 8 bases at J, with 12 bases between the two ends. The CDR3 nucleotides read TGTGCCAGCAGTGAACGGCAGGGAAACGGCTACACCTTC. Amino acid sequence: CASSERQGNGYTF.

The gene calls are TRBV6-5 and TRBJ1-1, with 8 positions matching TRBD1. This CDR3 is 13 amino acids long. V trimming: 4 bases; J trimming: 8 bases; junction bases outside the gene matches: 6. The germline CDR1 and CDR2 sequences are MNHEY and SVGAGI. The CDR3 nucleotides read TGTGCCAGCAGTTGGGGGACAGGCCGGGAAGCTTTCTTT. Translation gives CASSWGTGREAFF.

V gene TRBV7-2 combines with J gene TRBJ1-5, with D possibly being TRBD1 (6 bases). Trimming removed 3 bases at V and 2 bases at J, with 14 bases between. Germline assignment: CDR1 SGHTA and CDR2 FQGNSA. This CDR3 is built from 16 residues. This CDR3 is CASSLTGGGGNQPQHF. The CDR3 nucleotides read TGTGCCAGCAGCTTGACGGGGGGCGGAGGCAATCAGCCCCAGCATTTT.

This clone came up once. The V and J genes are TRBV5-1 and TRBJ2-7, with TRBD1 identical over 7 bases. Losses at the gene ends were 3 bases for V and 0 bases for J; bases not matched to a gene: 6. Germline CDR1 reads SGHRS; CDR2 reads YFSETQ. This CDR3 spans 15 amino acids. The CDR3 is CASSSRTGDSYEQYF. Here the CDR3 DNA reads TGCGCCAGCAGCTCCAGGACAGGCGACTCCTACGAGCAGTACTTC.

For the CDR3, the DNA is TGTGCCAGCAGCTCCCTTGACGGGAGCTCCTACAATGAGCAGTTCTTC. This gives the protein CASSSLDGSSYNEQFF. The rearrangement uses TRBV7-3 and TRBJ2-1; maybe TRBD2 (6 bases). The CDR3 contains 16 residues. CDR1 SGHTA and CDR2 FQGTGA come from the germline V gene. The germline V and J ends were trimmed by 4 bases and 0 bases, with 13 bases remaining between them.

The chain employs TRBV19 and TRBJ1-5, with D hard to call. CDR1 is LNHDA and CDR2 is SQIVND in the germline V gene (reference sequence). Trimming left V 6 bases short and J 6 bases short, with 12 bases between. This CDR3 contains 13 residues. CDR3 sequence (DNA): TGTGCCAGTAGCCAAAAGCCCGGTCAGCCCCAGCATTTT. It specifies CASSQKPGQPQHF. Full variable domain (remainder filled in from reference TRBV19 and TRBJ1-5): DGGITQSPKYLFRKEGQNVTLSCEQNLNHDAMYWYRQDPGQGLRLIYYSQIVNDFQKGDIAEGYSVSREKKESFPLTVTSAQKNPTAFYLCASSQKPGQPQHFGDGTRLSIL.

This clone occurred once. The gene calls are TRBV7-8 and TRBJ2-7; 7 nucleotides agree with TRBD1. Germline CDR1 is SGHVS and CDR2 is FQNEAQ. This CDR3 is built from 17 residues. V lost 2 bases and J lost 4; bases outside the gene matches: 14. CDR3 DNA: TGTGCCAGCAGCTTAAGGTCCCGGACAGGAGGCGGGTACGAGCAGTACTTC. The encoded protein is CASSLRSRTGGGYEQYF.

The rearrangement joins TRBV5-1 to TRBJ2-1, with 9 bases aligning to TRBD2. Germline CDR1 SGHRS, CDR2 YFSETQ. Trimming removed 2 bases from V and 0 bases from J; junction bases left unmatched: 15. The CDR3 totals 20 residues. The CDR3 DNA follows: TGCGCCAGCAGCTTAGTTGCGGCAGGCGGGAGGGTCTTCTCCTACAATGAGCAGTTCTTC. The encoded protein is CASSLVAAGGRVFSYNEQFF.

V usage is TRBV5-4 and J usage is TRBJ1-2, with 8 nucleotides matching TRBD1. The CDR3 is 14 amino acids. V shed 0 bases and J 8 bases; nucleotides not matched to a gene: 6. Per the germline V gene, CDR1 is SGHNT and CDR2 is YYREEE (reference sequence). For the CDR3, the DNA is TGTGCCAGCAGCTTGGCCCAGGGGGCGCAAGGCTACACCTTC. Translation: CASSLAQGAQGYTF.

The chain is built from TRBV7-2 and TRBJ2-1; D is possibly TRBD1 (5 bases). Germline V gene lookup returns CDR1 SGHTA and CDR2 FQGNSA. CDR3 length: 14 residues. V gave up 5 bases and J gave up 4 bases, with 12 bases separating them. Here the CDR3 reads CASSPQTAYNEQFF. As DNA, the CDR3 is TGTGCCAGCAGCCCCCAGACAGCTTACAATGAGCAGTTCTTC.

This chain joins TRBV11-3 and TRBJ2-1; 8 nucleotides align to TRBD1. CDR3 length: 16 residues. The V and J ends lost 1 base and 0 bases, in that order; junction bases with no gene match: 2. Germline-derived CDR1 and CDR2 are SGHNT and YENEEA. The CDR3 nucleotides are TGTGCCAGCAGCTTAGGACAGGGGAGCTCCTACAATGAGCAGTTCTTC. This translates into CASSLGQGSSYNEQFF. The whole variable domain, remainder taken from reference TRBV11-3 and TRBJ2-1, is EAGVVQSPRYKIIEKKQPVAFWCNPISGHNTLYWYLQNLGQGPELLIRYENEEAVDDSQLPKDRFSAERLKGVDSTLKIQPAELGDSAVYLCASSLGQGSSYNEQFFGPGTRLTVL.

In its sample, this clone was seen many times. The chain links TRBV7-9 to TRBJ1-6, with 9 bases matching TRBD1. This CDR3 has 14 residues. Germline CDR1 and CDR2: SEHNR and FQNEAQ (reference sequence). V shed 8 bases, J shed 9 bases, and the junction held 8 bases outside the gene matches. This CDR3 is CASGRQGESSPLHF. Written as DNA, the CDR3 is TGTGCCAGCGGACGACAGGGGGAAAGTTCACCCCTCCACTTT.

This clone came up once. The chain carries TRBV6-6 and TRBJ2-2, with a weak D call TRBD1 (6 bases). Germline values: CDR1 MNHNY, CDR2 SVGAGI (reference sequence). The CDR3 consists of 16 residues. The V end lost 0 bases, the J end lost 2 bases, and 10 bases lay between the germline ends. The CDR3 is CASSYSMGHNTGELFF. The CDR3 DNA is TGTGCCAGCAGTTACTCGATGGGACATAACACCGGGGAGCTGTTTTTT.

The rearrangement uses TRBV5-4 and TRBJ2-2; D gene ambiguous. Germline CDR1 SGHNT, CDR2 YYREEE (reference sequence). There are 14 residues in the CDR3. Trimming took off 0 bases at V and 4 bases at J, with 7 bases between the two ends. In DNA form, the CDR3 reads TGTGCCAGCAGCTTGGCCGTGGCCACCGGGGAGCTGTTTTTT. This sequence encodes CASSLAVATGELFF.

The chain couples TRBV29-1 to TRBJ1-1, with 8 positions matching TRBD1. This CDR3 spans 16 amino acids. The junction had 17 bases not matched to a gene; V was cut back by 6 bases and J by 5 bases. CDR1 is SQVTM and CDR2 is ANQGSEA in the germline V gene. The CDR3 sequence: CSVTFTRTGSKTEAFF. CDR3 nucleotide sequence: TGCAGCGTCACTTTCACCCGGACAGGGTCGAAGACTGAAGCTTTCTTT.

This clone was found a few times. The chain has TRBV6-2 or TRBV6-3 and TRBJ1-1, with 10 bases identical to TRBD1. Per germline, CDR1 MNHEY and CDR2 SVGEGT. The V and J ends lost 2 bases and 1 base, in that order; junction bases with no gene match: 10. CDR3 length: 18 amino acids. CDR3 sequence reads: CASSYEMLWDRGNTEAFF. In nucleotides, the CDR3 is TGTGCCAGCAGTTACGAGATGCTATGGGACAGGGGGAACACTGAAGCTTTCTTT.

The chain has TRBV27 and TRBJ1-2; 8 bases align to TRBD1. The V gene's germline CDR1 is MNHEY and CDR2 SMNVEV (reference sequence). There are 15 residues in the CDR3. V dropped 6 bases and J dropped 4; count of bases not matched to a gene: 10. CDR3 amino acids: CASSLKTGASYGYTF. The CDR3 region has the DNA TGTGCCAGCAGCCTCAAGACAGGGGCGTCCTATGGCTACACCTTC.

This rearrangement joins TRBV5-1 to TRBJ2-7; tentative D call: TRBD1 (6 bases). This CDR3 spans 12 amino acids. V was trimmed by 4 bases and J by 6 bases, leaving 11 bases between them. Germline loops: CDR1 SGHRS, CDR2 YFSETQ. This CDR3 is CASSLTGSEQYF. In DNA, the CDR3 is TGCGCCAGCAGCCTAACAGGGTCCGAGCAGTACTTC.